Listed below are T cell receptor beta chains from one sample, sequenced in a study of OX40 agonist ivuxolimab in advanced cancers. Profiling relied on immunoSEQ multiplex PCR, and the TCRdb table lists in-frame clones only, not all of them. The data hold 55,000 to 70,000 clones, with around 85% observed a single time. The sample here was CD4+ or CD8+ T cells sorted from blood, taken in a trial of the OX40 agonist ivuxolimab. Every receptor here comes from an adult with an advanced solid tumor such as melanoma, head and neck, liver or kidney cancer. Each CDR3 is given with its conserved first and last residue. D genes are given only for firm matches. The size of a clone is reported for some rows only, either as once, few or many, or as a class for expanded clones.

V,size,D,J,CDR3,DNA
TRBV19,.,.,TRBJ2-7,CASSIVESYEQYF,TGTGCCAGTAGTATAGTGGAATCCTACGAGCAGTACTTC
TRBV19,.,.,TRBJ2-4,CASSIEGTKNIQYF,TGTGCCAGTAGTATAGAGGGGACTAAAAACATTCAGTACTTC
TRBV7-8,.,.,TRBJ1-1,CASSLGFFGTEAFF,TGTGCCAGCAGCTTAGGTTTCTTCGGCACTGAAGCTTTCTTT
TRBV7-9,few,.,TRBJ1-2,CASSSNLLGNYGYTF,TGTGCCAGCAGCTCCAACCTACTGGGTAACTATGGCTACACCTTC
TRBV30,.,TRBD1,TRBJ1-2,CAWSVGGSGYTF,TGTGCCTGGAGTGTAGGGGGCTCTGGCTACACCTTC
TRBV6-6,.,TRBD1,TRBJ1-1,CASSFHTGGTEAFF,TGTGCCAGCAGTTTCCATACAGGGGGCACTGAAGCTTTCTTT
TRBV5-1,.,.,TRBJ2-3,CASSLGELGSPTDTQYF,TGCGCCAGCAGCTTGGGGGAGTTGGGCAGCCCTACAGATACGCAGTATTTT
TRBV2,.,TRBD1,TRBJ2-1,CASGGTGGWDEQFF,TGTGCCAGCGGGGGGACAGGGGGCTGGGATGAGCAGTTCTTC
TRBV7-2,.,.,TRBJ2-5,CASSLAPGLRETQYF,TGTGCCAGCAGCTTAGCGCCCGGGCTTCGTGAGACCCAGTACTTC
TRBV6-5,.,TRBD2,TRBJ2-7,CASRSTGTSGYEQYF,TGTGCCAGCAGGTCAACCGGGACTAGTGGGTACGAGCAGTACTTC
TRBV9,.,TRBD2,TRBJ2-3,CASSVLAGRTDTQYF,TGTGCCAGCAGCGTTCTAGCGGGACGCACAGATACGCAGTATTTT
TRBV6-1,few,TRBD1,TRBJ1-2,CASRTGGAWNYGYTF,TGTGCCAGCAGGACAGGGGGCGCGTGGAACTATGGCTACACCTTC
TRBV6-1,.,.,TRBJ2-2,CASSETSGGTGELFF,TGTGCCAGCAGTGAAACTTCAGGGGGGACCGGGGAGCTGTTTTTT
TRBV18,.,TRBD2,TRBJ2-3,CASSPTLLAGLPTQYF,TGTGCCAGCTCACCAACTCTCCTAGCGGGTCTGCCTACGCAGTATTTT
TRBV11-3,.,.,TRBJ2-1,CASSQDPSSYNEQFF,TGTGCCAGCAGCCAGGATCCATCCTCCTACAATGAGCAGTTCTTC
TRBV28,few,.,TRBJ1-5,CASSVQTVQPQHF,TGTGCCAGCAGTGTCCAGACAGTGCAGCCCCAGCATTTT
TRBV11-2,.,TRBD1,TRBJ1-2,CASSLDWGGTGTGYTF,TGTGCCAGCAGCTTAGATTGGGGAGGGACAGGGACAGGCTACACCTTC
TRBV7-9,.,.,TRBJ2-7,CASSLTTSSYEQYF,TGTGCCAGCAGCTTAACGACAAGCTCCTACGAGCAGTACTTC
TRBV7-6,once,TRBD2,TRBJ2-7,CASSLVPSGDTYEQYF,TGTGCCAGCAGCTTAGTACCTAGCGGGGACACCTACGAGCAGTACTTC
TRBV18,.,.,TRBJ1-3,CASTDTAGNTIYF,TGTGCCAGCACTGACACGGCTGGAAACACCATATATTTT
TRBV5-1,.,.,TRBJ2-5,CASSHPSFQETQYF,TGCGCCAGCAGTCACCCCTCCTTCCAAGAGACCCAGTACTTC
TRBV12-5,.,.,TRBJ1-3,CASGLSAGTGNTIYF,TGTGCTAGTGGTTTGTCGGCAGGGACTGGAAACACCATATATTTT
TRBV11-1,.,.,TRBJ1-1,CASSSRRGNTEAFF,TGTGCCAGCAGCTCCCGCAGGGGGAACACTGAAGCTTTCTTT
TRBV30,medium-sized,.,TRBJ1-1,CAWSAAENTEAFF,TGTGCCTGGAGTGCCGCAGAGAACACTGAAGCTTTCTTT
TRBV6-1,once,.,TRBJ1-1,CASSVQGNTEAFF,TGTGCCAGCAGTGTACAGGGGAACACTGAAGCTTTCTTT
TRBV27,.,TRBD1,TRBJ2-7,CASSLGQGPPYEQYF,TGTGCCAGCAGTTTAGGACAGGGCCCCCCCTACGAGCAGTACTTC
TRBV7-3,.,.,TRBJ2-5,CASSYGSGENPETQYF,TGTGCCAGCAGCTACGGTTCAGGGGAGAACCCAGAGACCCAGTACTTC